The 9 T cell receptor beta chains below come from one sample, sequenced in a study of Graves' ophthalmopathy and Graves' hyperthyroidism. RNA transcripts yielded amplified TCR beta CDR3 regions. First-round RT-PCR used HTBI primers; second-round multiplex PCR followed. TCRdb re-derived calls from the multiplex PCR reads in MiXCR, one entry per CDR3 protein. The data hold hundreds of thousands of distinct CDR3 sequences, with just over 40% observed a single time. Sequences were obtained from peripheral blood. Receptors originate from an adult man with Graves' ophthalmopathy.

This clonotype came up many times. V is TRBV19 and J is TRBJ1-3; 7 nucleotides line up with TRBD1. Germline assignment: CDR1 LNHDA and CDR2 SQIVND (reference sequence). J lost 4 bases, V lost 9 bases, and 9 bases had no gene match. The length of the CDR3 is 14 residues. CDR3 DNA sequence: TGTGCCAGCAAATTACAGGGGTTCGGAAACACCATATATTTT. This encodes CASKLQGFGNTIYF. The variable domain in full, with the rest retrieved from reference TRBV19 and TRBJ1-3, is DGGITQSPKYLFRKEGQNVTLSCEQNLNHDAMYWYRQDPGQGLRLIYYSQIVNDFQKGDIAEGYSVSREKKESFPLTVTSAQKNPTAFYLCASKLQGFGNTIYFGEGSWLTVV.

This sequence joins TRBV11-2 and TRBJ1-3; D is ambiguous. The CDR3 consists of 16 residues. Trimming left V 3 bases short and J 0 bases short, with 12 bases between. The germline V gene has CDR1 SGHAT and CDR2 FQNNGV. The chain's CDR3 is CASSFIVAGSGNTIYF. The CDR3 nucleotides read TGTGCCAGCAGCTTCATTGTTGCGGGCTCTGGAAACACCATATATTTT.

In this sample, this clonotype turned up many times. The V and J genes are TRBV6-1 and TRBJ1-2; possible D gene TRBD1, 6 bases. The V end was cut by 8 bases, the J end by 4 bases, with 11 bases between. Germline V lookup: CDR1 MNHNS, CDR2 SASEGT. The CDR3 contains 12 residues. The DNA for the CDR3 is TGTGCCAGCCGGACAGTGTCCTATGGCTACACCTTC. It translates to CASRTVSYGYTF.

This clonotype was picked up many times. The genes are TRBV7-7 and TRBJ1-5; D uncertain. The CDR3 has 13 amino acids. Per germline, CDR1 SSHAT and CDR2 FNYEAQ (reference sequence). This CDR3 is CARWSGPNQPQHF. The CDR3 DNA follows: TGTGCTAGGTGGAGTGGGCCCAATCAGCCCCAGCATTTT.

In the case of this clonotype: This may be a read error: a much more frequent sequence differs by one nucleotide. The V call is TRBV30, the J call TRBJ2-2; D may match TRBD1 or TRBD2 (5 bases each). The CDR3 totals 11 residues. CDR1 and CDR2 from the germline V gene are GTSNPN and SVGIG (reference sequence). CDR3 sequence reads: CALTVTGELLF. CDR3 sequence (DNA): TGTGCCTTGACAGTTACCGGGGAGCTGCTTTTT.

This chain connects TRBV4-2 to TRBJ1-2; no firm D call. Trimming pared 0 bases from V and 8 bases from J, leaving 13 bases between. Germline assignment: CDR1 LGHNA and CDR2 YNFKEQ. The CDR3 runs 14 residues. For the CDR3, the DNA is TGTGCCAGCAGCCAAGATGGAGAGGGAAGAGGCTACACCTTC. Protein: CASSQDGEGRGYTF.

This clonotype was picked up many times. The chain couples TRBV6-5 to TRBJ1-5, with D maybe TRBD1 (6 bases). Germline V lookup: CDR1 MNHEY, CDR2 SVGAGI. The CDR3 consists of 14 residues. V was cut by 6 bases and J by 3 bases, with 12 bases left in between. As DNA, the CDR3 is TGTGCCAGCAGCCACAGGGTTACCAATCAGCCCCAGCATTTT. This gives the protein CASSHRVTNQPQHF.

Comments on this clonotype: One junction end disagrees with the germline gene, perhaps due to a read error. This chain joins TRBV7-8 and TRBJ2-7; D is ambiguous. This CDR3 has 11 amino acids. Germline V CDR1 and CDR2: SGHVS, FQNEAQ. Here the CDR3 reads CASSLGGDEDF. As DNA, the CDR3 is TGTGCCAGCAGCTTAGGTGGAGATGAGGACTTC.

The chain employs TRBV10-3 and TRBJ1-4, with 7 bases that match TRBD1. The CDR3 covers 15 residues. Germline-derived CDR1 and CDR2 are ENHRY and SYGVKD. Trimming cost V 11 bases and J 5 bases; bases outside gene matches: 14. The CDR3 coding sequence is TGTGCCTCGGGACAGCCGGGTCAGGAGAATGAAAAACTGTTTTTT. This encodes CASGQPGQENEKLFF.